The sequence of this T cell receptor (beta chain) was determined in a study of blood T cell repertoires in COVID-19 (dated by TCRdb to about 2020). Context from the whole study: Samples from collaborators originated in the United States, Italy and Spain and spanned both the acute and convalescent phases of COVID-19. The prospective study material was composed of cDNA or gDNA derived from T cells, B-cell-depleted T cells, or PBMCs. Subjects who had been exposed to COVID-19, were actively infected with it, or had recovered from it provided the deeply sampled blood TCRbeta repertoires that made up the dataset. The repertoires were made available in a free public database intended to serve as a resource for research on the immune response to SARS-CoV-2. The samples were drawn from the first 160 participants of the ongoing ImmuneRACE study and from 950 to 1,500 subjects provided by 6 global collaborators. Nearly every sample came with metadata listing a de-identified subject ID, COVID-19 status, age in years and sex. Where available, HLA class I and class II types were taken from metadata supplied by the sample provider and were not determined by assay-based typing.

A distance of 17 bases separates the germline ends of V and J, which lose 4 bases and 4 bases respectively. In the germline V gene (reference sequence), CDR1 corresponds to SGHNT and CDR2 to YYREEE. The CDR3 goes from the cysteine to the phenylalanine over 15 residues. This entry keeps only the CDR3 DNA: 45 bases, framed from base 1. This clone was observed a few times. Its target antigen remains unknown. Within one base of it there is no much larger clone, and no base qualities were kept. Broader findings and caveats from the paper: Clinical and demographic metadata were provided uncurated, with the amount varying by source and participant.

Each collaborating institution followed its own protocols to collect whole blood in K2EDTA tubes. For TCRbeta analysis, collaborators shipped samples as frozen whole blood, isolated PBMCs, or DNA extracted from either of those sample types. TCRbeta CDR3 regions were amplified from genomic DNA using the immunoSEQ Assay, a bias-controlled multiplex PCR. Under the source paper's analysis protocol: Within the assay, amplification of reference gene primers was used to estimate how many nucleated cells each sample contained. To quantify the absolute abundance of each unique TCRbeta CDR3 rearrangement, sequence reads were collapsed and filtered. For each sample, productive Simpson clonality was calculated as the square root of Simpson's diversity index across productive rearrangements. In TCRdb, the immuneACCESS table is reduced to in-frame sequences with V and J assigned. These tables do not hold every clone; where another copy was compared, an unresolved V gene accounts for under half, and the others remain unexplained. V, J and clone size are taken as reported in that table, and D and trimming were inferred from the DNA itself. Within this sample are some 400,000 clones, with 85% to 90% of them counted one time only. Under 3% of the sample is held by the ten biggest clonotypes.

The rearranged segments are TRBV5-4 and TRBJ1-1, with the D gene too uncertain to name. The material sequenced was peripheral blood. This clonotype was obtained from a human donor in a cohort sampled during active COVID-19. The sequenced DNA: TGTGCCAGCAGCCCCGCGAGTCTGGGAGGCACTGAAGCTTTCTTT. Its translation reads: CASSPASLGGTEAFF.